There are a few counts of the clone carrying this T cell receptor beta chain. Its specificity is unknown. The sample is drawn from a study of identical twins. Study-level points and caveats: Insertion counts were lower in abundant cord blood beta clonotypes, a trend that memory repertoires did not show.

TCRdb re-analysed the 5' RACE reads in MiXCR, keeping a single row per CDR3 protein. The repertoire holds 350,000 or so distinct CDR3 sequences, roughly 9% seen once, with 8.5% to 10% in the top ten. The CDR3 is made up of 11 amino acids. Germline values: CDR1 SQVTM, CDR2 ANQGSEA. Trimming removed 1 base from V and 4 bases from J, with 4 bases in between. Sequencing was done on a sample of naive T cells sorted from blood. The J gene is TRBJ1-2, the V gene TRBV29-1; D is undetermined. This clonotype was sampled from a woman in her 50s in good health. The CDR3 region has the DNA TGCAGCGTTGAAGGATTCTATGGCTACACCTTC. This sequence encodes CSVEGFYGYTF.